The clone carrying this T cell receptor beta chain was observed a few times. Its antigen is unknown. A much larger clone differs from this one at a single base, so this may be a read error. Since no conserved phenylalanine or tryptophan closes the CDR3, a read error is the likely cause. The junction had 5 bases not matched to a gene; V was cut back by 6 bases and J by 4 bases. CDR1 and CDR2 from the germline V gene are SGHTA and FQGTGA. This CDR3 spans 14 amino acids. One entry per CDR3 protein, called by TCRdb with MiXCR from the multiplex PCR reads. The data contain about 270,000 distinct CDR3 sequences, about 30% of them seen just once; the ten biggest clones take up more than 1%. This sample was taken from a study of breast tumors, draining lymph nodes, adjacent tissues. Study-wide results and limits: The lymph node origin of tumor T cells was framed as consistent with a hypothesis, not demonstrated.

Axillary draining lymph nodes of breast cancer patients supplied the node samples. The chain couples TRBV7-3 to TRBJ2-5; TRBD1 agrees at 10 bases. The sequence was obtained from a female donor with breast cancer. Some clones in this sample may be carry-over from other donors' samples. Sample: axillary lymph node tissue. The CDR3 sequence: CASSQTGGVETQYL. DNA of the CDR3: TGTGCCAGCAGTCAGACAGGGGGCGTAGAGACCCAGTACCTC.